A selection of T cell receptor beta chains follows, all from one sample in a study of preoperative IRX-2 immunotherapy in early breast cancer. TCRdb's copy holds only in-frame clones and misses some; the assay was immunoSEQ multiplex PCR. In the table there are 39,000 or so clones, approximately 77% of which are singletons. Sequences were derived from tumor tissue, sampled after IRX-2 immunotherapy. These receptors originate from a human donor with breast cancer. Each CDR3 is given with its conserved first and last residue. A D gene is named only where the DNA matches it firmly. Clone size is not always given. Where it is, it says once, few, many or a class for expanded clones.

d_gene,abundance,j_gene,v_gene,CDR3nt,CDR3aa
TRBD2,NA,TRBJ2-1,TRBV15,TGTGCCACCAGCAGAGTACGGACTAGCGGGACGCTTGAGCAGTTCTTC,CATSRVRTSGTLEQFF
NA,few,TRBJ2-2,TRBV7-7,TGTGCCAGCAGCTTGGAATCGGGTCGCGCGAACACCGGGGAGCTGTTTTTT,CASSLESGRANTGELFF
NA,NA,TRBJ1-4,TRBV11-1,TGTGCCAGCAGCAGACGGACCACAACTAATGAAAAACTGTTTTTT,CASSRRTTTNEKLFF
TRBD1,NA,TRBJ1-3,TRBV15,TGTGCCACCAGGTGGGACAGCAACTCTGGAAACACCATATATTTT,CATRWDSNSGNTIYF
NA,NA,TRBJ1-5,TRBV19,TGTGCCAGTAGCCCCGGAATGGTTGGCAATCAGCCCCAGCATTTT,CASSPGMVGNQPQHF
NA,NA,TRBJ1-1,TRBV19,TGTGCCAGTAGTATAGGTGGCAGTTTGAACACTGAAGCTTTCTTT,CASSIGGSLNTEAFF
TRBD2,NA,TRBJ2-2,TRBV6-8,TGTGCCAGCAGTCCGGGAGGCACCGGGGAGCTGTTTTTT,CASSPGGTGELFF
TRBD2,NA,TRBJ2-7,TRBV29-1,TGCAGCGGGAGCGGGGGCCCCCCCTTTTACGAGCAGTACTTC,CSGSGGPPFYEQYF
NA,NA,TRBJ1-3,TRBV7-7,TGTGCCAGCAGCTTGACAGGATTCTCCTCTGGAAACACCATATATTTT,CASSLTGFSSGNTIYF
NA,NA,TRBJ2-1,TRBV19,TGTGCCAGTAGTACTTCGGGACTCTCGGGTGAGCAGTTCTTC,CASSTSGLSGEQFF
TRBD1,NA,TRBJ2-3,TRBV5-1,TGCGCCAGCGGACCGGGACAGGGAGGGGATACGCAGTATTTT,CASGPGQGGDTQYF
NA,NA,TRBJ1-5,TRBV28,TGTGCCAGCAAATCCCCAATAATAAGCAATCAGCCCCAGCATTTT,CASKSPIISNQPQHF
TRBD2,NA,TRBJ2-7,TRBV11-3,TGTGCCAGCACCTGGAGCGGGGGGGTCTACGAGCAGTACTTC,CASTWSGGVYEQYF
NA,NA,TRBJ2-2,TRBV30,TGTGCCTGGAGTGTACTAGTAACCGGGGAGCTGTTTTTT,CAWSVLVTGELFF
TRBD2,NA,TRBJ2-1,TRBV11-3,TGTGCCAGCCTTCCCTCTAGCGGGACCTACAATGAGCAGTTCTTC,CASLPSSGTYNEQFF
NA,NA,TRBJ1-3,TRBV19,TGTGCCAGTAGTATGGATAAGGGTCTGACTGGAAACACCATATATTTT,CASSMDKGLTGNTIYF
NA,NA,TRBJ1-5,TRBV6-1,TGTGCCAGCAGTGAAGCTGGGGGAATGAAACAGCCCCAGCATTTT,CASSEAGGMKQPQHF
TRBD1,NA,TRBJ2-4,TRBV14,TGTGCCAGCAGCCGGGGGACAGACCACCCTGCCAAAAACATTCAGTACTTC,CASSRGTDHPAKNIQYF
NA,NA,TRBJ1-1,TRBV11-3,TGTGCCAGCAGCAAACAGACAGCGAACACTGAAGCTTTCTTT,CASSKQTANTEAFF
NA,NA,TRBJ1-2,TRBV19,TGTGCCAGTAGTATGGGATTCCAGACGGTCCATGGCTACACCTTC,CASSMGFQTVHGYTF
TRBD1,NA,TRBJ2-7,TRBV6-8,TGTGCCAGCAGTTCTTCTGACAGGGAGTACGAGCAGTACTTC,CASSSSDREYEQYF
NA,few,TRBJ1-2,TRBV6-8,TGTGCCACCCGATTGACACTTGCTAACTATGGCTACACCTTC,CATRLTLANYGYTF
NA,once,TRBJ2-5,TRBV30,TGTGCCTGGAGTGAAGGATGGGGGCAAGAGACCCAGTACTTC,CAWSEGWGQETQYF
NA,once,TRBJ1-4,TRBV18,TGTGCCAGCTCACCACTCGGGCAGATTGAAAAACTGTTTTTT,CASSPLGQIEKLFF
NA,NA,TRBJ1-5,TRBV15,TGTGCCACCAGCAGAGACCCTGCCCAGGGTCAGCCCCAGCATTTT,CATSRDPAQGQPQHF
NA,few,TRBJ1-4,TRBV1,TGCGCCAGCAGCCAAGATCATACCACTAATGAAAAACTGTTTTTT,CASSQDHTTNEKLFF